These 20 T cell receptor beta chains were all obtained from the same sample, sequenced in a study of tumor-infiltrating lymphocytes in glioblastoma multiforme. Multiple V-beta primers and a C-beta primer amplified TCRB from RNA. TCRdb analysed the multiplex PCR reads with MiXCR anew, one entry per CDR3 protein. The table lists about 8,400 distinct CDR3 sequences, 65% to 75% of them singletons, with approximately 50% in the top ten. Material for sequencing was brain tumor tissue. These receptors were taken from a male donor with glioblastoma.

A remark on this clonotype: The conserved phenylalanine or tryptophan normally closing the CDR3 is absent here, so this likely arose from a read error. The rearrangement links TRBV11-2 to TRBJ2-3; a weak D match, TRBD2 (6 bases). This CDR3 comprises 14 residues. The germline V gene has CDR1 SGHAT and CDR2 FQNNGV. V was pared by 6 bases and J by 8 bases, with 18 bases between. The CDR3 DNA is TGTGCCAGCAGTACTCTAGCGCGTGAAGGTACGCAGTATTTG. Encoded protein: CASSTLAREGTQYL.

This clonotype is categorized as medium-sized (0.01 to 0.1%). This sequence joins TRBV29-1 and TRBJ1-4; D gene ambiguous. Trimming removed 4 bases from V and 4 bases from J, with 13 bases in between. The CDR3 spans 14 residues. CDR1 is SQVTM, CDR2 ANQGSEA, per germline. The CDR3 protein is CSVVASKGNEKLFF. The CDR3 DNA sequence: TGCAGCGTTGTGGCCAGTAAGGGTAATGAAAAACTGTTTTTT.

Details on this clonotype: Since a much larger clone is just one base distant, this may be a read error. The chain carries TRBV11-1 and TRBJ2-7; 9 bases agree with TRBD1. The CDR3 sequence is 12 residues long. Trimming took 8 bases from V and 6 from J; bases not matched to a gene: 5. Germline V CDR1 and CDR2: SGHAT, FQDESV (reference sequence). The CDR3 DNA sequence: TGTGCCAGCGGCGGACAGGGGCGCGAGCAGTACTTC. Translating it yields CASGGQGREQYF.

The table lists this clonotype with many counts. V and J are TRBV29-1 and TRBJ2-3; maybe TRBD2 (6 bases). Germline CDR1 and CDR2: SQVTM and ANQGSEA. The CDR3 consists of 13 residues. V was trimmed by 6 bases and J by 1 base, leaving 11 bases between them. The CDR3 DNA follows: TGCAGCGTAGCCGGGACTCGCACAGATACGCAGTATTTT. It is translated as CSVAGTRTDTQYF.

As to this clonotype: One junction end disagrees with the germline gene, perhaps due to a read error. The genes are TRBV4-2 and TRBJ2-3, with D hard to call. This CDR3 contains 15 residues. The germline gives CDR1 LGHNA, CDR2 YNFKEQ. The CDR3 DNA sequence: TGCGCCGGCACCCTACTTGCGGATTTCACAGATACGCAGTATTTT. Translated: CAGTLLADFTDTQYF.

A word on this clonotype: Mismatch with germline at one junction end may stem from a read error. The CDR3 region has the DNA TGTGCCCGCAGATTCGGAGGGCTCAATGAGCAGTTCTTC. Its translation is CARRFGGLNEQFF. The chain couples TRBV11-3 to TRBJ2-1, with D possibly being TRBD2 (6 bases). The germline V gene has CDR1 SGHNT and CDR2 YENEEA. The CDR3 covers 13 residues.

The chain employs TRBV6-6 and TRBJ1-3, with a weak D call TRBD1 (6 bases). Germline V lookup: CDR1 MNHNY, CDR2 SVGAGI (reference sequence). Trimming took 4 bases from V and 12 from J, leaving 13 bases between them. This CDR3 has 12 residues. DNA for the CDR3: TGTGCCAGCAGTTTACAGGGCGACATCATATATTTT. Protein product: CASSLQGDIIYF.

The chain recombines TRBV20-1 with TRBJ1-2, with 7 bases fitting TRBD1. Germline loops: CDR1 DFQATT, CDR2 SNEGSKA (reference sequence). The junction had 10 bases not matched to a gene; V was cut back by 5 bases and J by 4 bases. This CDR3 is built from 14 residues. The CDR3 nucleotides are TGCAGTGCTTCAGGGACAGTCACCTCCTATGGCTACACCTTC. Its translation is CSASGTVTSYGYTF.

This rearrangement joins TRBV11-2 to TRBJ2-7, with D possibly TRBD2 on 5 matching bases. Per germline, CDR1 SGHAT and CDR2 FQNNGV. V lost 5 bases and J 4 bases, leaving 12 bases between the germline ends. This CDR3 is built from 13 residues. CDR3 DNA sequence: TGTGCCAGCAGCGGAGGATTCACATACGAGCAGTACTTC. Translating gives CASSGGFTYEQYF.

This clonotype is labeled as medium-sized. The V call is TRBV6-2 or TRBV6-3, the J call TRBJ2-7, with 7 bases aligning to TRBD2. The V and J ends lost 6 bases and 4 bases, in that order; junction bases with no gene match: 9. Germline values: CDR1 MNHEY, CDR2 SVGEGT. The CDR3 is 14 amino acids. The CDR3 coding sequence is TGTGCCAGCAGGCTTGGGGCTAGCGGTTACGAGCAGTACTTC. Translated, it gives CASRLGASGYEQYF.

As to this clonotype: A much bigger clone sits one base away, suggesting this may be a read error. The gene calls are TRBV20-1 and TRBJ1-6, with unresolved D. The CDR3 extends over 13 amino acids. Per the germline V gene, CDR1 is DFQATT and CDR2 is SNEGSKA (reference sequence). CDR3 loop: CNARVITDSPLHF. In DNA, the CDR3 is TGCAATGCTAGGGTAATCACGGATTCACCCCTCCACTTT.

This clonotype was seen a few times. A much larger clone lies a single base off, so this may be a read error. The V and J genes are TRBV20-1 and TRBJ2-1; D is uncertain. The CDR3 contains 14 residues. In germline, CDR1 is DFQATT, CDR2 SNEGSKA (reference sequence). CDR3 DNA: TGCAGTGCTAGAGATAGAGTAAGCTACAATCAGCAGTTCTTC. This translates into CSARDRVSYNQQFF.

V gene TRBV29-1 combines with J gene TRBJ1-6; 7 bases map to TRBD1. Germline CDR1 reads SQVTM; CDR2 reads ANQGSEA. V dropped 5 bases and J dropped 13; count of bases not matched to a gene: 11. The CDR3 is 13 amino acids. For the CDR3, the DNA is TGCAGCGTTACAAGGGACAGAGAATCGCCCCTCCACTTT. Translating gives CSVTRDRESPLHF.

The table lists this clonotype with a few counts. The V gene is TRBV20-1, the J gene TRBJ2-1; 10 nucleotides agree with TRBD2. V gave up 2 bases and J gave up 8 bases; unmatched junction bases: 6. The germline V gene encodes CDR1 DFQATT and CDR2 SNEGSKA (reference sequence). The CDR3 runs 14 residues. Here the CDR3 DNA reads TGCAGTGCTAGATCCAGCGGGGGGGCGGATGAGCAGTTCTTC. Residues: CSARSSGGADEQFF.

With regard to this clonotype: At one of its ends the junction is not consistent with the germline gene, which may arise from a read error. The rearrangement links TRBV11-2 to TRBJ2-2; 7 positions match TRBD2. The CDR3 sequence is 20 residues long. Looked up from germline, CDR1 is SGHAT and CDR2 is FQNNGV. This CDR3 reads CARTPSFGQGLAVNTVELFF. The CDR3 DNA is TGTGCACGCACCCCCTCATTCGGCCAAGGGCTAGCGGTAAACACCGTGGAGCTGTTTTTT.

By share, this clonotype ranks as medium-sized. CDR3 DNA: TGTGCCAGCAGTTACTTTCCTCCGGGACAGGGGAACTATGGCTACACCTTC. This codes for CASSYFPPGQGNYGYTF. This sequence joins TRBV14 and TRBJ1-2; TRBD1 agrees at 10 bases. V was clipped by 6 bases and J by 2 bases; unmatched bases: 12. This CDR3 region has 17 residues. The V gene's germline CDR1 is SGHDN and CDR2 FVKESK. Drawing the rest from reference TRBV14 and TRBJ1-2, the complete variable domain is EAGVTQFPSHSVIEKGQTVTLRCDPISGHDNLYWYRRVMGKEIKFLLHFVKESKQDESGMPNNRFLAERTGGTYSTLKVQPAELEDSGVYFCASSYFPPGQGNYGYTFGSGTRLTVV.

For this clonotype: No conserved phenylalanine or tryptophan ends this CDR3, so it is likely a read error. This chain joins TRBV11-2 and TRBJ2-1; the D call may be TRBD1 or TRBD2 (5 bases each). From germline, CDR1 is SGHAT and CDR2 FQNNGV. With 1 base removed from V and 8 bases from J, the gap between germline ends came to 9 bases. The CDR3 length is 13 residues. The CDR3 coding sequence is TGTGCCAGCAGCTTAGGTAGAGGGGATGAGCAGTTCCTC. Encoded protein: CASSLGRGDEQFL.

With regard to this clonotype: The CDR3 does not close with the conserved phenylalanine or tryptophan, likely indicating a read error. The genes are TRBV11-2 and TRBJ2-5; D ambiguous. The CDR3 spans 15 residues. Trimming left V 1 base short and J 2 bases short, with 11 bases between. Germline-derived CDR1 and CDR2 are SGHAT and FQNNGV. The CDR3 protein is CASSLGVGLQETQYL. The CDR3 bases are TGTGCCAGCAGCTTAGGAGTGGGCTTGCAAGAGACCCAGTACCTT.

This chain connects TRBV20-1 to TRBJ2-5; TRBD1 matches at 9 bases. The V segment lost 4 bases and the J segment 0 bases; nucleotides outside the gene matches: 6. Germline CDR1 DFQATT, CDR2 SNEGSKA (reference sequence). CDR3 size: 15 residues. The CDR3 protein is CSAIRTGAYQETQYF. CDR3 sequence (DNA): TGCAGTGCTATTCGGACAGGGGCGTACCAAGAGACCCAGTACTTC.

This clonotype is large in the sample. This chain joins TRBV5-5 and TRBJ1-2; TRBD1 might be the D (5 bases). The CDR3 spans 13 residues. Germline values: CDR1 SGHKS, CDR2 YYEKEE (reference sequence). V lost 3 bases, J lost 3 bases, and 9 bases lay in between. The CDR3 sequence is CASSSGHHYGYTF. The CDR3, as DNA: TGTGCCAGCAGCTCAGGACACCACTATGGCTACACCTTC.